Below, 20 T cell receptor delta chains from the same sample are listed, as sequenced in a study of gamma-delta T cells after stem cell transplantation. TCRdb re-identified clones in the RT-PCR reads via CATT. The table records 1,500 to 2,000 delta-chain clones, more than 15% of them present only once. The sequenced sample consisted of gamma-delta T cells. These receptors were taken from a human donor. It is not recorded whose cells these are; they may come from a transplant donor.

This clone was seen more than once but under ten times. The chain links TRDV2 to TRDJ1; 10 bases match TRDD3. CDR1 and CDR2 from the germline V gene are GEAIGNYY and EKD. Germline trimming cut 1 base from V and 2 bases from J; bases unmatched to any gene: 9. The CDR3 length is 17 residues. The CDR3: CACDTVLGDPLTDKLIF. The CDR3 nucleotides read TGTGCCTGTGACACTGTACTGGGGGATCCGTTAACCGATAAACTCATCTTT.

This clone has just a few counts. It differs at one base from a far larger clone, so likely a read error. Different DNA sequences within this sample yield the same CDR3. This chain connects TRDV2 to TRDJ1; 11 bases match TRDD3. The junction had 18 bases not matched to a gene; V was cut back by 3 bases and J by 1 base. Germline V lookup: CDR1 GEAIGNYY, CDR2 EKD. The CDR3 length is 20 residues. The CDR3 loop reads CACDLMSAGLGDTSTDKLIF. DNA for the CDR3: TGTGCCTGTGACTTGATGTCAGCGGGGCTGGGGGATACATCCACCGATAAACTCATCTTT.

Remarks on this clone: The protein TCRdb lists belongs to a much larger clone and differs from this DNA's translation at residue 12, which points to a read error; the protein shown is made from the DNA. This chain joins TRDV2 and TRDJ1; D possibly matches TRDD2 or TRDD3 (7 bases each). The CDR3 sequence is 19 residues long. The germline V and J ends were trimmed by 1 base and 4 bases, with 27 bases remaining between them. Germline CDR1 GEAIGNYY, CDR2 EKD. CDR3 DNA: TGTGCCTGTGACACGGCGGGCTTTCCTACTGGGGTTTATGGCGATAAACTCATCTTT. Encoded protein: CACDTAGFPTGVYGDKLIF.

This clone was detected only a few times. A read error likely explains this, since a far larger clone differs by one base. The sample carries other DNA sequences with the same CDR3. This chain links TRDV2 with TRDJ1; the match to TRDD3 covers 11 bases. The CDR3 sequence is 20 residues long. Per germline, CDR1 GEAIGNYY and CDR2 EKD. With V trimmed by 3 bases and J by 5 bases, 22 bases remained unmatched. CDR3 protein: CACDLMSAGLGDTSTDKLIF. For the CDR3, the DNA is TGTGCCTGTGACTTGATGTCGGCGGGGCTGGGGGATACATCCACTGATAAACTCATCTTT.

In its sample, this clone was seen a few times. With only one base between it and a far larger clone, this is likely a read error. The V and J genes are TRDV2 and TRDJ1, with TRDD3 matching 9 bases. With 3 bases clipped from V and 0 bases from J, the junction kept 10 bases outside the gene matches. CDR3 length: 17 residues. CDR1 is GEAIGNYY, CDR2 EKD, per germline. In nucleotides, the CDR3 is TGTGCCTGTGACCCAGTACTGGGGGACTCAAACACCGATAAACTCATCTTT. This gives the protein CACDPVLGDSNTDKLIF.

There are a few counts of this clone. The amino acid sequence in TCRdb belongs to a much larger clone and departs from this DNA's translation at residue 12, likely a sequencing read error; the sequence shown is translated from the DNA. The V call is TRDV2, the J call TRDJ1; TRDD3 is a possible D gene (6 bases). Germline lookup yields CDR1 GEAIGNYY and CDR2 EKD. The CDR3 is made up of 14 amino acids. The CDR3 DNA is TGTGCCTGTGACACCATACTGGGAGAAGATAAACGCATCTTT. Protein sequence: CACDTILGEDKRIF.

The chain couples TRDV2 to TRDJ1, with 11 bases matching TRDD3. The germline CDR1 and CDR2 sequences are GEAIGNYY and EKD. The CDR3 totals 17 residues. Germline trimming cut 3 bases from V and 0 bases from J; bases unmatched to any gene: 8. The CDR3, as DNA: TGTGCCTGTGACCCAGTACTGGGGGATAATAACACCGATAAACTCATCTTT. Its protein product is CACDPVLGDNNTDKLIF.

A word on this clone: TCRdb pairs this DNA with a much larger clone's protein that differs at residue 7, likely a read error; the protein shown was translated from the DNA. The chain carries TRDV2 and TRDJ1, with 9 bases aligning to TRDD3. This CDR3 comprises 20 residues. Trimming cost V 0 bases and J 6 bases; bases outside gene matches: 22. The germline V gene encodes CDR1 GEAIGNYY and CDR2 EKD. CDR3 in DNA: TGTGCCTGTGACACCGTTCCGCTGGGGGATTCGTCCTTACCCGATAATAAACTCATCTTT. This sequence encodes CACDTVPLGDSSLPDNKLIF.

On this clone: The protein in TCRdb stems from a much larger clone and differs at residue 2 from this DNA's translation, likely a read error; here the protein is translated from the DNA. The CDR3 bases are TGTTCCTGTGACACGGCGGGCTTTCCTACTGGGGCTTATGGCGATAAACTCATCTTT. It translates to CSCDTAGFPTGAYGDKLIF. The chain employs TRDV2 and TRDJ1, with D perhaps assigned TRDD2 or TRDD3 (7 bases each). This CDR3 is built from 19 residues. Looked up from germline, CDR1 is GEAIGNYY and CDR2 is EKD.

Worth noting for this clone: Being one base from a much bigger clone, this may be a read error. Other DNA sequences in the same sample also yield this CDR3. V usage is TRDV2 and J usage is TRDJ3, with TRDD3 identical over 8 bases. V shed 0 bases and J 2 bases; nucleotides not matched to a gene: 14. The CDR3 covers 21 residues. Germline values: CDR1 GEAIGNYY, CDR2 EKD. The chain's CDR3 is CACDTASTGGFNTWDTRQMFF. The DNA for the CDR3 is TGTGCCTGTGACACCGCAAGTACTGGGGGGTTTAACACCTGGGACACCCGACAGATGTTTTTC.

This clone is termed large. The rearrangement uses TRDV2 and TRDJ1; 11 positions agree with TRDD3. The germline V gene encodes CDR1 GEAIGNYY and CDR2 EKD. The V gene end was trimmed by 4 bases and the J gene end by 3 bases; junction bases not matched to a gene: 15. This CDR3 comprises 18 residues. The CDR3 sequence is CACDRLLGDKRSSDKLIF. The CDR3 DNA follows: TGTGCCTGTGATCGTTTACTGGGGGATAAACGCAGCTCCGATAAACTCATCTTT.

With regard to this clone: It differs at one base from a far larger clone, so likely a read error. In the same sample, other DNA sequences code for this CDR3. The rearrangement uses TRDV2 and TRDJ1; the match to TRDD3 covers 7 bases. The CDR3 is 22 residues long. Trimming removed 2 bases from V and 0 bases from J; junction bases left unmatched: 26. Germline lookup yields CDR1 GEAIGNYY and CDR2 EKD. In DNA, the CDR3 is TGTGCCTGTGACAGGGTGAGGACGGACTGGGGATTAGGAGGCCGGTACACCGATAAACTCATCTTT. Translating gives CACDRVRTDWGLGGRYTDKLIF.

As regards this clone: Only one base separates this from a far larger clonotype, so it likely reflects a read error. In the same sample, other DNA sequences code for this CDR3. The rearrangement uses TRDV2 and TRDJ1; D possibly corresponds to TRDD3 (6 bases). Trimming stripped 4 bases from V and 4 bases from J, with 21 bases between. The germline V gene has CDR1 GEAIGNYY and CDR2 EKD. The CDR3 totals 16 residues. DNA for the CDR3: TGTGCCTGTGATACCGTGGGGGGGACCTTGGGCGATAAACTCATCTTT. Translation: CACDTVGGTLGDKLIF.

This clone was observed a handful of times. This could be a read error, since a much larger clone is one nucleotide away. The same CDR3 is also encoded by other DNA sequences in this sample. The chain recombines TRDV2 with TRDJ1; tentative D call: TRDD3 (6 bases). The CDR3 contains 16 residues. Germline values: CDR1 GEAIGNYY, CDR2 EKD. The DNA for the CDR3 is TGTGCTTGTGACACCGTTGGGGGGACATACACCGATAAACTCATCTTT. Protein sequence: CACDTVGGTYTDKLIF.

The chain is built from TRDV2 and TRDJ1, with 10 bases matching TRDD3. This CDR3 spans 16 amino acids. Germline CDR1 and CDR2: GEAIGNYY and EKD. V shed 3 bases, J shed 1 base, and the junction held 7 bases outside the gene matches. The CDR3 DNA reads TGTGCCTGTGACGGTATGGGGGATACATCCACCGATAAACTCATCTTT. Its translation: CACDGMGDTSTDKLIF.

As regards this clone: TCRdb shows a much larger clone's protein in place of this DNA's translation, and the two differ at residue 6, likely through a read error; the protein shown is translated from the DNA. V gene TRDV2 combines with J gene TRDJ3, with D uncertain. Germline V gives CDR1 GEAIGNYY, CDR2 EKD. The CDR3 totals 17 residues. Trimming pared 0 bases from V and 5 bases from J, leaving 13 bases between. CDR3 nucleotides: TGTGCCTGTGACACCATTGTCGTGAAACGGGACACCCGACAGATGTTTTTC. Its protein is CACDTIVVKRDTRQMFF.

This clone showed up just a few times. A far larger clone lies a single base away; this is likely a read error. The same CDR3 arises from other DNA sequences in this sample as well. This chain joins TRDV2 and TRDJ1; 11 nucleotides match TRDD3. CDR1 and CDR2 (germline): GEAIGNYY, EKD. CDR3 length equals 19 residues. CDR3 region: CACDPLSPLGDNNTDKLIF. In DNA, the CDR3 is TGTGCCTGTGACCCATTGAGTCCACTGGGGGATAATAACACCGATAAACTCATCTTC.

Comment on this clone: The protein in TCRdb stems from a much larger clone and differs at residue 4 from this DNA's translation, likely a read error; here the protein is translated from the DNA. V usage is TRDV2 and J usage is TRDJ1; 7 bases fit TRDD3. There are 20 residues in the CDR3. From germline, CDR1 is GEAIGNYY and CDR2 EKD. Losses at the gene ends were 5 bases for V and 3 bases for J; bases not matched to a gene: 26. The CDR3 spells CACGTVEHSGGETTPDKLIF. The CDR3 DNA follows: TGTGCCTGTGGCACAGTGGAGCACTCTGGGGGGGAGACTACACCCGATAAACTCATCTTT.

This clone is categorized as medium-sized. The chain joins TRDV3 to TRDJ2; TRDD3 agrees at 10 bases. Germline V gene data show CDR1 as TVYSNPD and CDR2 as GDNSRS (reference sequence). The CDR3 length is 18 residues. V shed 3 bases and J 4 bases; nucleotides not matched to a gene: 17. CDR3 sequence (DNA): TGTGCCTTCGCCGATATATCCTACGTGGGGGATACGACAGCACAACTCTTCTTT. Its protein product is CAFADISYVGDTTAQLFF.

Within the sample, this clone is large. The rearrangement uses TRDV2 and TRDJ1; 9 nucleotides align to TRDD3. CDR3 length equals 19 residues. V shed 2 bases, J shed 2 bases, and the junction held 17 bases outside the gene matches. In germline, CDR1 is GEAIGNYY, CDR2 EKD. The CDR3 coding sequence is TGTGCCTGTGACAGCGTACTGGGGGACCCGTACCTTCCGACCGATAAACTCATCTTT. Protein product: CACDSVLGDPYLPTDKLIF.